The entry that follows covers one T cell receptor beta chain sequence. Its antigen is unknown. The junction departs from germline at one end; a sequencing error may be responsible. This specimen comes from a study of shared clonotypes between healthy human individuals. General study points: Despite large depth, sorted-subset datasets appeared incompletely sequenced. Across subsets, estimated richness was generally greater for naive than for memory populations.

Every subset's genomic DNA went evenly onto several immunoSEQ plates. Sorted subsets were amplified in replicate PCRs using around 220 ng DNA, 30,000 to 35,000 T cell genomes. Sequencing was performed with immunoSEQ multiplex PCR; in TCRdb, only in-frame clones are kept and a portion is missing. The sample lists 2 million to 2.5 million clones; around 90% were seen once. This CDR3 comprises 11 residues. The germline V gene encodes CDR1 DFQATT and CDR2 SNEGSKA (reference sequence). The rearrangement uses TRBV20-1 and TRBJ2-4; TRBD1 agrees at 7 bases. This TCR was sampled from a man between 18 and 35 years old in good health. Some clones in this sample may be carry-over from other donors' samples. Material: naive CD4+ T cells from PBMCs. Subset given: CD45RA+ positively selected. The CDR3 loop reads CSARLAAQGVF. The CDR3 DNA follows: TGCAGTGCTAGACTCGCGGCTCAGGGGGTCTTC.